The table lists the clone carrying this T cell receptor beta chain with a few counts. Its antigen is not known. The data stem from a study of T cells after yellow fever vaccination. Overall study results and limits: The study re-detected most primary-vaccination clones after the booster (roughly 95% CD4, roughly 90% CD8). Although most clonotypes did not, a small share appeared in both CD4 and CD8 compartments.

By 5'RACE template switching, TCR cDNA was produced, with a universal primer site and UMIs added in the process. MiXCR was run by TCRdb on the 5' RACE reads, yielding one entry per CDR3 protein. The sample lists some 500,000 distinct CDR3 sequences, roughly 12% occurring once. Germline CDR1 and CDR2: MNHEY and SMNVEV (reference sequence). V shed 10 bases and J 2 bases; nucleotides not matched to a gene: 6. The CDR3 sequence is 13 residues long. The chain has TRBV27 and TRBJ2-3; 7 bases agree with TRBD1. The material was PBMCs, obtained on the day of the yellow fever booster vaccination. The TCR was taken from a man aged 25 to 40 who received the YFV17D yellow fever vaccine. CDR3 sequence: CATGQTNTDTQYF. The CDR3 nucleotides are TGTGCCACGGGACAGACGAACACAGATACGCAGTATTTT.